One sample yielded the 20 T cell receptor beta chains listed below, sequenced in a study of CD8 T cells in ankylosing spondylitis. Findings of the study overall: Characteristic, it appeared, of ankylosing spondylitis blood was a TCR beta motif of about eight highly homologous variants.

TCRdb itself ran the 5' RACE reads through MiXCR, one entry per CDR3 protein. In the table there are fewer than 550,000 distinct CDR3 sequences, less than 6% of which are singletons. What these receptors recognize is not known. The specimen was blood, either unsorted or a sorted T cell fraction (not recorded which). The receptor set was obtained from a male donor with ankylosing spondylitis.

This clonotype was observed many times. The chain combines TRBV5-6 with TRBJ1-3; D is uncertain. The CDR3 is 14 amino acids. The V end was cut by 5 bases, the J end by 4 bases, with 13 bases between. Germline V gene sequence: CDR1 SGHDT, CDR2 YYEEEE. CDR3: CASSRRGSGNTIYF. The CDR3 DNA reads as TGTGCCAGCAGTCGGCGGGGATCGGGAAACACCATATATTTT.

V is TRBV6-2 or TRBV6-3 and J is TRBJ1-1; possible D gene TRBD1, 5 bases. This CDR3 is 14 amino acids long. Germline-derived CDR1 and CDR2 are MNHEY and SVGEGT. V lost 5 bases to trimming and J lost 6 bases, with 16 bases between them. CDR3 residues: CASSAPSGWAEAFF. The CDR3 bases are TGTGCCAGCAGTGCTCCCTCAGGGTGGGCTGAAGCTTTCTTT.

This clonotype has ten or more counts. The gene calls are TRBV6-1 and TRBJ1-4; possible D gene TRBD1, 5 bases. Looked up from germline, CDR1 is MNHNS and CDR2 is SASEGT. Trimming removed 4 bases from V and 8 bases from J, with 26 bases in between. CDR3 length equals 18 residues. In DNA, the CDR3 is TGTGCCAGCAGTGCCCCCGACAGCCCTTCGGGAGTCGGCGAAAAACTGTTTTTT. It encodes CASSAPDSPSGVGEKLFF.

The V and J genes are TRBV5-5 and TRBJ2-7; no clear D. With 3 bases removed from V and 6 bases from J, the gap between germline ends came to 13 bases. The CDR3 length is 13 residues. Germline CDR1 is SGHKS and CDR2 is YYEKEE (reference sequence). CDR3 nucleotides: TGTGCCAGCAGCTACATCCCGCCCCGCGAGCAGTACTTC. It translates to CASSYIPPREQYF.

This clonotype was seen at least ten times. V is TRBV5-1 and J is TRBJ1-1; weak D call: TRBD1 (5 bases). The germline V gene has CDR1 SGHRS and CDR2 YFSETQ. The CDR3 runs 14 residues. Trimming took off 4 bases at V and 4 bases at J, with 14 bases between the two ends. The CDR3 spells CASSGEGLGTEAFF. The CDR3 DNA reads as TGCGCCAGCAGCGGTGAGGGGTTAGGCACTGAAGCTTTCTTT. Variable domain in full (rest from reference TRBV5-1 and TRBJ1-1): KAGVTQTPRYLIKTRGQQVTLSCSPISGHRSVSWYQQTPGQGLQFLFEYFSETQRNKGNFPGRFSGRQFSNSRSEMNVSTLELGDSALYLCASSGEGLGTEAFFGQGTRLTVV.

This clonotype was observed many times. The V call is TRBV4-3, the J call TRBJ1-6; 8 nucleotides align to TRBD1. This CDR3 contains 14 residues. With V trimmed by 1 base and J by 7 bases, 0 bases remained unmatched. Germline-derived CDR1 and CDR2 are LGHNA and YSLEER. The CDR3 DNA follows: TGCGCCAGCAGCCAAGGGACAGGGAATTCACCCCTCCACTTT. This codes for CASSQGTGNSPLHF.

The table lists this clonotype with many counts. This chain connects TRBV6-5 to TRBJ2-5; D possibly corresponds to TRBD2 (6 bases). The V and J ends lost 4 bases and 2 bases respectively, with 14 bases between them. Germline V gene lookup returns CDR1 MNHEY and CDR2 SVGAGI. The CDR3 covers 15 residues. CDR3 DNA sequence: TGTGCCAGCAGTTCGGATCCAGGGACTCAAGAGACCCAGTACTTC. This codes for CASSSDPGTQETQYF.

In its sample, this clonotype was seen many times. The junction departs from the called germline gene at one end, perhaps through a read error. The chain's CDR3 is CASSGRGGSYSEQFF. The CDR3 bases are TGTGCCAGCAGCGGGCGGGGTGGCTCCTACAGTGAGCAGTTCTTC. This chain links TRBV5-6 with TRBJ2-1; possible D gene TRBD2, 6 bases. In germline, CDR1 is SGHDT, CDR2 YYEEEE. CDR3 length: 15 residues.

In its sample, this clonotype was seen many times. The chain combines TRBV4-3 with TRBJ2-3, with TRBD2 matching 11 bases. V gave up 1 base and J gave up 3 bases; unmatched junction bases: 6. CDR3 length: 17 residues. CDR1 and CDR2 (germline): LGHNA, YSLEER. CDR3 amino acids: CASSQALTSGSTDTQYF. The CDR3 DNA is TGCGCCAGCAGCCAAGCTCTTACTAGCGGGAGTACAGATACGCAGTATTTT.

J is TRBJ1-2 and V is TRBV4-2; D is ambiguous. The CDR3 contains 15 residues. In germline, CDR1 is LGHNA, CDR2 YNFKEQ. Trimming pared 0 bases from V and 4 bases from J, leaving 12 bases between. The DNA of the CDR3 is TGTGCCAGCAGCCAAGATGGAAGAGCCCTCTATGGCTACACCTTC. Residues: CASSQDGRALYGYTF.

The rearrangement links TRBV5-1 to TRBJ2-1, with D maybe TRBD2 (5 bases). In germline, CDR1 is SGHRS, CDR2 YFSETQ. This CDR3 has 17 amino acids. V shed 2 bases and J shed 0 bases, with 15 bases lying between them. The DNA for the CDR3 is TGCGCCAGCAGCTTAGTGGAGAGGAGGAGCTCCTACAATGAGCAGTTCTTC. This encodes CASSLVERRSSYNEQFF.

This clonotype was detected ten times or more. V usage is TRBV29-1 and J usage is TRBJ2-5; the D is unclear. Trimming stripped 4 bases from V and 5 bases from J, with 5 bases between. Per the germline V gene, CDR1 is SQVTM and CDR2 is ANQGSEA. The CDR3 runs to 10 residues. The CDR3 region is CSVAKETQYF. CDR3 nucleotide sequence: TGCAGCGTTGCTAAGGAGACCCAGTACTTC.

The chain recombines TRBV4-1 with TRBJ1-6; unclear D gene. The CDR3 loop spans 15 amino acids. The germline CDR1 and CDR2 sequences are MGHRA and YSYEKL. Trimming removed 0 bases at V and 7 bases at J, with 10 bases between. CDR3 sequence (DNA): TGCGCCAGCAGCCAAGAAGCAAATCGAAATTCACCCCTCCACTTT. Its translation: CASSQEANRNSPLHF.

This clonotype was recorded at least ten times. CDR3 coding DNA: TGTGCCAGCACCGGGACAGCTCGCGCCGGGGAGCTGTTTTTT. Amino acid sequence: CASTGTARAGELFF. This rearrangement joins TRBV28 to TRBJ2-2; 7 nucleotides align to TRBD1. The germline V gene has CDR1 MDHEN and CDR2 SYDVKM. V lost 7 bases, J lost 6 bases, and 8 bases stayed unmatched. The CDR3 loop spans 14 amino acids.

In this sample, this clonotype turned up many times. The chain combines TRBV5-6 with TRBJ2-7, with 7 bases identical to TRBD1. The CDR3 has 14 residues. The germline gives CDR1 SGHDT, CDR2 YYEEEE. After removal of 1 base from V and 2 bases from J, the junction contained 3 bases not matched to a gene. Written as DNA, the CDR3 is TGTGCCAGCAGCTTGTTGCAGGGGGCCTACGAGCAGTACTTC. Residues: CASSLLQGAYEQYF.

This clonotype has at least ten counts. This chain links TRBV15 with TRBJ2-1, with D perhaps matching TRBD2 (7 bases). V was shortened by 5 bases and J by 5 bases, with 16 bases between the two germline ends. CDR3 length: 15 amino acids. The germline gives CDR1 LNHNV, CDR2 YYDKDF (reference sequence). CDR3 bases: TGTGCCACCAGCGAGGGGGGGCATCGAAACAATGAGCAGTTCTTC. Translation: CATSEGGHRNNEQFF.

In this sample, this clonotype turned up many times. This chain uses TRBV6-5 with TRBJ2-3, with 8 bases matching TRBD2. V lost 1 base and J lost 1; bases outside the gene matches: 1. Per germline, CDR1 MNHEY and CDR2 SVGAGI. This CDR3 contains 15 residues. The CDR3 sequence: CASSYWRGGTDTQYF. Here the CDR3 DNA reads TGTGCCAGCAGTTACTGGCGGGGGGGCACAGATACGCAGTATTTT.

This clonotype was observed a handful of times. The CDR3 coding sequence is TGTGCCAGCAGCGTAGCCGGGAGCGGTGATACGCAGTATTTT. Translating it yields CASSVAGSGDTQYF. V and J are TRBV9 and TRBJ2-3, with TRBD2 as a possible D gene (6 bases). Germline assignment: CDR1 SGDLS and CDR2 YYNGEE. Trimming shortened V by 0 bases and J by 6 bases, and 11 bases separated the two germline ends. The CDR3 loop spans 14 amino acids.

Many counts were recorded for this clonotype. This chain connects TRBV5-1 to TRBJ2-3, with D possibly being TRBD2 (6 bases). The CDR3 extends over 15 amino acids. With 1 base removed from V and 5 bases from J, the gap between germline ends came to 14 bases. In germline, CDR1 is SGHRS, CDR2 YFSETQ. The chain's CDR3 is CASSLRGGEEDTQYF. The CDR3 DNA sequence: TGCGCCAGCAGCTTGAGGGGCGGGGAAGAAGATACGCAGTATTTT. Full variable domain (missing parts from reference TRBV5-1 and TRBJ2-3): KAGVTQTPRYLIKTRGQQVTLSCSPISGHRSVSWYQQTPGQGLQFLFEYFSETQRNKGNFPGRFSGRQFSNSRSEMNVSTLELGDSALYLCASSLRGGEEDTQYFGPGTRLTVL.

This clonotype was counted ten times or more. The chain joins TRBV29-1 to TRBJ1-4; TRBD1 agrees at 9 bases. The V and J ends lost 5 bases and 3 bases, in that order; junction bases with no gene match: 4. The germline V gene has CDR1 SQVTM and CDR2 ANQGSEA. The length of the CDR3 is 14 residues. This CDR3 is CSVYRTGANEKLFF. The CDR3 nucleotides read TGCAGCGTTTATCGGACAGGGGCTAATGAAAAACTGTTTTTT.